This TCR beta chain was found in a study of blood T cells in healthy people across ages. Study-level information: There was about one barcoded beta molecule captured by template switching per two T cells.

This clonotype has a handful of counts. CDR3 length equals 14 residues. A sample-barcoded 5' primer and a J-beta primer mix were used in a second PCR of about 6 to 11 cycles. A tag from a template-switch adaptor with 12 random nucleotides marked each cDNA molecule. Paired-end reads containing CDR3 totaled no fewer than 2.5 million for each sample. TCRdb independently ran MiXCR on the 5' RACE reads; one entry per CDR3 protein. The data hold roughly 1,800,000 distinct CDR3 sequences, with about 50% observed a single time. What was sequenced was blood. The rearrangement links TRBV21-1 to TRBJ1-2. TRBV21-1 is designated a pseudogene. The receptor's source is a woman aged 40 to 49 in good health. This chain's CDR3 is CASSPSRRNYGYTF. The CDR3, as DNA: TGTGCCAGCAGCCCTAGCCGTAGAAACTATGGCTACACCTTC.